The TCR beta chain described here comes from a study of blood T cell repertoires in COVID-19 (dated by TCRdb to the early 2020s). A note on the overall study: Samples from collaborators originated in the United States, Italy and Spain and spanned both the acute and convalescent phases of COVID-19. The material from the prospective study consisted of cDNA or gDNA derived from T cells, B-cell-depleted T cells, or PBMCs. Where available, HLA class I and class II types were obtained from metadata supplied by the sample provider rather than from assay-based typing. Nearly every sample came with metadata listing a de-identified subject ID, COVID-19 status, age in years and sex. The dataset comprised deeply sampled blood TCRbeta repertoires from subjects exposed to, actively infected with, or recovered from COVID-19. The repertoires were released in a freely available public database meant as a resource for research on the immune response to SARS-CoV-2. Samples came from the ongoing ImmuneRACE study (first 160 participants) plus 1,254 subjects from 6 global collaborators.

TCRbeta CDR3 regions were amplified from genomic DNA by means of the immunoSEQ Assay, a bias-controlled multiplex PCR. In the source study's methods: The number of nucleated cells in each sample was estimated by amplification of reference gene primers within the assay. Sequence reads were collapsed and filtered to measure the absolute abundance of every unique TCRbeta CDR3 rearrangement. For each sample, productive Simpson clonality was calculated by taking the square root of Simpson's diversity index across productive rearrangements. This immuneACCESS table, as held by TCRdb, lists in-frame sequences with V and J called but not all clones. Of the missing ones, under half trace to an unresolved V gene in checked studies; the others have no known cause. V and J calls and clone size are as listed in that table; D and trimming were resolved from the DNA. The sample table holds around 310,000 clones, of which around 90% were seen once. Clones ranked in the top ten supply 1% of the sample.

In regard to this clone: What antigen it recognizes has not been identified. No much larger clone exists at a distance of one base, and base qualities are not known.

In Seattle, one collaborating source enrolled patients while the infection was active and tracked those patients longitudinally over the course of disease. Whole blood was collected in K2EDTA tubes by collaborating institutions according to the institutions' own protocols. For TCRbeta analysis, collaborator samples were shipped as frozen whole blood, as isolated PBMCs, or as DNA extracted from either sample type. Study-level results and caveats: The quantity of clinical and demographic metadata differed by source and by participant and was supplied without curation.

The sequence came from a woman between 40 and 50 years old with COVID-19, enrolled during active disease. The sequencing input was peripheral blood.

The DNA reads as follows: TGTGCCAGCAGCCTTCAGGTCCACACTGAAGCTTTCTTT. Translated, it gives CASSLQVHTEAFF. The chain is made from TRBV5-8 and TRBJ1-1; the D gene cannot be named for sure. The CDR3 starts with the cysteine, ends with the phenylalanine, and has 13 residues. CDR3 DNA only is kept here, 39 bases in frame from base 1. The germline V gene encodes CDR1 SGHTS and CDR2 YDEGEE. Between the V and J ends, shortened by 4 bases and 3 bases respectively, the junction contains 10 bases. With the rest looked up from the reference TRBV5-8 and TRBJ1-1 genes rather than sequenced, the full variable domain is EAGVTQSPTHLIKTRGQQATLRCSPISGHTSVYWYQQALGLGLQFLLWYDEGEERNRGNFPPRFSGRQFPNYSSELNVNALELEDSALYLCASSLQVHTEAFFGQGTRLTVV.